These T cell receptor beta chains were read from a single sample in a study of CD8+CD57+ T cells in acquired aplastic anemia. TCRdb reprocessed the reads with MiXCR, giving one entry per CDR3 protein. In the table there are hundreds of thousands of distinct CDR3 sequences, 55% to 75% of which are singletons. The sequencing input was sorted CD4+, CD8+, or CD8+CD57+ T cells (not recorded which) from PBMCs. These receptors were taken from a human donor in good health, serving as a control. CDR3s include the opening cysteine and the closing phenylalanine or tryptophan. The D gene is left open where the match is weak. Size tells how often a clone was seen (once, few, many) or the class of an expanded clone, and some rows leave it out.

J,size,D,V,DNA,CDR3
TRBJ2-1,-,TRBD2,TRBV7-9,TGTGCCAGCAGCCTCCGACTAGCGGGGGGCAATGAGCAGTTCTTC,CASSLRLAGGNEQFF
TRBJ2-1,-,-,TRBV7-9,TGTGCCAGCAGCTTACCGGCGTCAGATGCGCAGTTCTTC,CASSLPASDAQFF
TRBJ2-5,once,-,TRBV20-1,TGCAGTGCTAGTGGTCTGGGCGCGAGGGAAGAGACCCAGTACTTC,CSASGLGAREETQYF
TRBJ1-1,many,-,TRBV30,TGTGCCTGGAATGAGGTTGGTGAAGCTTTCTTT,CAWNEVGEAFF
TRBJ2-3,many,-,TRBV2,TGTGCCAGCGGTCCCAGGGGGGGGGGCGTGACAGATACGCAGTATTTT,CASGPRGGGVTDTQYF
TRBJ1-1,few,-,TRBV30,TGTGCCTGGAGTGTACACATAAGGGCTTTGAACACTGAAGCTTTCTTT,CAWSVHIRALNTEAFF
TRBJ1-6,once,-,TRBV19,TGTGCCAGCACCCCCCCACAGGGACGGCCACCCCTCCACTTT,CASTPPQGRPPLHF
TRBJ2-3,-,-,TRBV4-2,TGTGCCAGCAGCCAGGAGTGGGGGGGCACAGATACGCAGTATTTT,CASSQEWGGTDTQYF
TRBJ2-1,many,TRBD2,TRBV19,TGTGCCAGTAGTATTTGGCGGGGGGCCCCGCGTAATGAGCAGTTCTTC,CASSIWRGAPRNEQFF
TRBJ2-3,-,-,TRBV11-2,TGTGCCAGCAGCTCACGGGAACAGGAGGGATCAGATACGCAGTATTTT,CASSSREQEGSDTQYF
TRBJ1-1,-,TRBD1,TRBV6-1,TGTGCCAGCAGTGAAGCGGCAGGACAGGGAGACACTGAGGCTTTCTTT,CASSEAAGQGDTEAFF
TRBJ1-1,-,-,TRBV6-2/TRBV6-3,TGTGCCAGCAGTACAGACTTGGGGGATGGTGAAGCTTTCTTT,CASSTDLGDGEAFF
TRBJ2-1,-,-,TRBV15,TGTGCCACCAGCAGCTTACACCCTCGGGACTTAACCAATGAGCGGTTCTTC,CATSSLHPRDLTNERFF
TRBJ2-7,-,TRBD1,TRBV12-3/TRBV12-4,TGTGCCAGCAGTTCAAGGACAGGGCTCTGGTACTTC,CASSSRTGLWYF
TRBJ1-2,many,-,TRBV12-3/TRBV12-4,TGTGCCAGCAGTAAGTCAGGGATCCAAGGCTACACCTTC,CASSKSGIQGYTF
TRBJ1-5,-,-,TRBV11-2,TGTGCCAGCAGCGAAGGCGGTACGCGGAGGGCGAAGCAGCCCCAGCACTTT,CASSEGGTRRAKQPQHF
TRBJ2-1,-,-,TRBV7-9,TGTGCTAGCAGCTTAGGTTATATCACGGATGAGCAGTTTTTC,CASSLGYITDEQFF
TRBJ1-1,once,-,TRBV5-8,TGTGCCGGGGGGGTAAACGGGGACACTGAAGCTTTCTTT,CAGGVNGDTEAFF
TRBJ1-2,-,-,TRBV7-3,TGTGCCAGCAGCTCCCACGGGGAAATGAACTACGAGCACACCTTC,CASSSHGEMNYEHTF
TRBJ2-1,many,TRBD2,TRBV27,TGTGCCAGCAGACGGACTAGCGGGGGGTCCTCCTACAATGAGCAGTTCTTC,CASRRTSGGSSYNEQFF
TRBJ1-1,once,-,TRBV25-1,TGTGCCAGCAGTGAGACGGGATGGGGCTACACTGAAGCTTTCTTT,CASSETGWGYTEAFF
TRBJ1-5,-,-,TRBV7-2,TGTGCCAGCAGCCTCGGGACCCTCAATCAGCCCCAGCATTTT,CASSLGTLNQPQHF
TRBJ1-1,-,-,TRBV20-1,TGCAGCGCTCGCCTTCTCGGCACTGAAGAAGCTTTCTTT,CSARLLGTEEAFF
TRBJ2-3,few,TRBD1,TRBV29-1,TGCAGTGCTATTGACAGGGGGCGCACAGATACGCAGTATTTT,CSAIDRGRTDTQYF
TRBJ2-7,-,-,TRBV20-1,TGCAGTGCTAAGGGCGGGGGCACCTACGAGCAGTACTTC,CSAKGGGTYEQYF